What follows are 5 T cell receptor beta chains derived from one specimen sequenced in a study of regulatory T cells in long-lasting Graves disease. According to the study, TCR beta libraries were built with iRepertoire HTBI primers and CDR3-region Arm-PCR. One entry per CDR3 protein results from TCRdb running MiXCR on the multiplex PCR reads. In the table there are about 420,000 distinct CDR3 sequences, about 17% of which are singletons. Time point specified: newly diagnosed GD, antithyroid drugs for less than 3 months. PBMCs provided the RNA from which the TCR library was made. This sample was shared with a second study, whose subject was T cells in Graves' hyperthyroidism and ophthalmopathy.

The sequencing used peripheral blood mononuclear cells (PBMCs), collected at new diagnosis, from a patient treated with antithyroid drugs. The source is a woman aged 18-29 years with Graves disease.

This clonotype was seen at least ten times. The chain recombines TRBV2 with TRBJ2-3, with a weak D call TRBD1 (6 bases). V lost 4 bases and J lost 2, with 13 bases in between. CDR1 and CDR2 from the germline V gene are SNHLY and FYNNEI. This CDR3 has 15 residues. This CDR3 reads CASSVFTGSTDTQYF. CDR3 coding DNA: TGTGCCAGCAGTGTGTTCACAGGGTCCACAGATACGCAGTATTTT.

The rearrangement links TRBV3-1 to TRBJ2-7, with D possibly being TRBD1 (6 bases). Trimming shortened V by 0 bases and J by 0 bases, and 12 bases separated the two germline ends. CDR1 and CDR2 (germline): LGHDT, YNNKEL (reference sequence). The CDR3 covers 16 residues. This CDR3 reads CASSQESLDSSYEQYF. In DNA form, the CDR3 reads TGTGCCAGCAGCCAAGAGTCTTTGGACAGCTCCTACGAGCAGTACTTC.

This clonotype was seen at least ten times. The CDR3 DNA follows: TGTGCCAGCAGCTCCGGACTAGCGGGATCAGATTTAAGGGAGACCCAGTACTTC. Translated, it gives CASSSGLAGSDLRETQYF. The chain carries TRBV6-1 and TRBJ2-5, with TRBD2 matching 12 bases. The CDR3 is made up of 18 amino acids. V trimming: 6 bases; J trimming: 5 bases; junction bases outside the gene matches: 16. CDR1 and CDR2 (germline): MNHNS, SASEGT.

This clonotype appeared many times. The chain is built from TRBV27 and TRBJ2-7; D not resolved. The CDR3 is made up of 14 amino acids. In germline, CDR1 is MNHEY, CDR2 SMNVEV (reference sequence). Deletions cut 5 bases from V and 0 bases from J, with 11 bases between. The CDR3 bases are TGTGCCAGCAGTCCGACGGTGAGCTCCTACGAGCAGTACTTC. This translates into CASSPTVSSYEQYF.

CDR3 protein: CASSSPSLVGTEAFF. The CDR3 DNA reads as TGTGCCAGCAGTTCCCCCTCCTTGGTGGGGACTGAAGCTTTCTTT. The chain couples TRBV27 to TRBJ1-1; no reliable D call. Germline V gene data show CDR1 as MNHEY and CDR2 as SMNVEV (reference sequence). V was shortened by 4 bases and J by 5 bases, with 17 bases between the two germline ends. The CDR3 loop spans 15 amino acids.